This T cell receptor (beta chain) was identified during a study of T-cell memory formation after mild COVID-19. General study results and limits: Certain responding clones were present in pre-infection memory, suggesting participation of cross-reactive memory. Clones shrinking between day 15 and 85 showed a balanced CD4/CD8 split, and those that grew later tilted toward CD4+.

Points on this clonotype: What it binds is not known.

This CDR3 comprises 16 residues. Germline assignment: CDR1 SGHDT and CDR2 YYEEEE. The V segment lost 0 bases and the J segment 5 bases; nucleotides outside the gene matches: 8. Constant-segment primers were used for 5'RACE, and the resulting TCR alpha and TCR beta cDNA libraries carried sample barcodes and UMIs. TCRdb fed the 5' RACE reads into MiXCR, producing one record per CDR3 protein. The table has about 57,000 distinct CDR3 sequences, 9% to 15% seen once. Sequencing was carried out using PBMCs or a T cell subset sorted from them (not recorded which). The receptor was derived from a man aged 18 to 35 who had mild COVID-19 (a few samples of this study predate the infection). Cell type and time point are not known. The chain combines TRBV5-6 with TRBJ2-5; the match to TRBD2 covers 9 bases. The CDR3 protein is CASSLGVSGGGETQYF. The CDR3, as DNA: TGTGCCAGCAGCTTGGGGGTTAGCGGGGGAGGGGAGACCCAGTACTTC.